The 14 T cell receptor beta chains in this list originate from one sample, sequenced in a study of shared clonotypes between healthy human individuals. This table comes from immunoSEQ multiplex PCR, and its TCRdb copy is limited to in-frame clones, with some not included. The table includes some 2,000,000 clones, roughly 94% detected once. Sequenced input: naive CD4+ T cells sorted from blood. Subset: CD45RA+ positively selected. All receptors come from a man aged 18 to 30 in good health.

This sequence joins TRBV27 and TRBJ2-7, with D tentatively TRBD2 (6 bases). This CDR3 comprises 15 residues. Germline lookup yields CDR1 MNHEY and CDR2 SMNVEV (reference sequence). With 2 bases removed from V and 2 bases from J, the gap between germline ends came to 13 bases. This CDR3 reads CASSLGFSGTYEQYF. CDR3 bases: TGTGCCAGCAGTTTAGGGTTTAGCGGCACCTACGAGCAGTACTTC.

V usage is TRBV29-1 and J usage is TRBJ2-5; unclear D gene. The germline gives CDR1 SQVTM, CDR2 ANQGSEA. Deletions cut 4 bases from V and 7 bases from J, with 7 bases between. The CDR3 has 10 residues. This CDR3 is CSVGVGTQYF. The CDR3 DNA reads as TGCAGCGTTGGGGTTGGGACCCAGTACTTC.

The J gene is TRBJ2-3, the V gene TRBV4-1; 7 nucleotides align to TRBD2. Germline CDR1 is MGHRA and CDR2 is YSYEKL. The junction had 4 bases not matched to a gene; V was cut back by 4 bases and J by 9 bases. CDR3 size: 12 residues. CDR3 sequence (DNA): TGCGCCAGCAGCCGAGTGGGAGGGACGCAGTATTTT. This sequence encodes CASSRVGGTQYF.

The chain has TRBV29-1 and TRBJ2-4, with unresolved D. Trimming removed 4 bases at V and 0 bases at J, with 10 bases between. This CDR3 has 14 residues. Germline CDR1 reads SQVTM; CDR2 reads ANQGSEA. In nucleotides, the CDR3 is TGCAGCGTTGTAGGACGGCTAGCCAAAAACATTCAGTACTTC. Translated: CSVVGRLAKNIQYF.

This clone was seen just once. V and J are TRBV11-2 and TRBJ2-3; perhaps TRBD1 as D (6 bases). Germline CDR1 reads SGHAT; CDR2 reads FQNNGV. This CDR3 is built from 15 residues. V lost 5 bases, J lost 5 bases, and 17 bases lay in between. The CDR3 spells CASSPDRFLVDTQYF. CDR3 in DNA: TGTGCCAGCAGCCCAGACAGGTTTCTAGTAGATACGCAGTATTTT.

The chain uses TRBV5-1 and TRBJ1-6, with a tentative D call TRBD1 (6 bases). V lost 1 base and J lost 5, with 13 bases in between. This CDR3 has 16 residues. Germline CDR1 SGHRS, CDR2 YFSETQ. CDR3 region: CASSLLSRDNNSPLHF. CDR3 DNA sequence: TGCGCCAGCAGCTTGTTGTCCAGGGACAATAATTCACCCCTCCACTTT.

CDR3 in amino acids: CASSLDDNYGYTF. The DNA for the CDR3 is TGTGCCAGCAGCCTAGATGATAACTATGGCTACACCTTC. The chain carries TRBV28 and TRBJ1-2; D not certain. The CDR3 loop spans 13 amino acids. The germline V gene encodes CDR1 MDHEN and CDR2 SYDVKM. V lost 6 bases, J lost 1 base, and 9 bases lay in between.

The V call is TRBV6-5, the J call TRBJ1-3; D is possibly TRBD1 (5 bases). The CDR3 spans 15 residues. Per germline, CDR1 MNHEY and CDR2 SVGAGI. V dropped 6 bases and J dropped 4 bases, with 16 bases sitting between them. CDR3 sequence: CASRKSWDVGNTIYF. The CDR3, as DNA: TGTGCCAGCAGAAAGTCCTGGGACGTCGGAAACACCATATATTTT.

CDR3 nucleotides: TGTGCCAGCAGTTCAGTAGGGACAGCCTACGAGCAGTACTTC. It yields the protein CASSSVGTAYEQYF. The chain carries TRBV6-1 and TRBJ2-7; 7 nucleotides align to TRBD1. The V gene's germline CDR1 is MNHNS and CDR2 SASEGT. V was pared by 5 bases and J by 2 bases, with 6 bases of the junction left unmatched. The CDR3 loop spans 14 amino acids.

The chain links TRBV5-4 to TRBJ2-1; 11 bases map to TRBD1. Trimming took 4 bases from V and 7 from J; bases not matched to a gene: 4. The germline V gene encodes CDR1 SGHNT and CDR2 YYREEE (reference sequence). The CDR3 is made up of 14 amino acids. CDR3 amino acids: CASSGQGAVNEQFF. CDR3 bases: TGTGCCAGCAGCGGACAGGGGGCCGTGAATGAGCAGTTCTTC.

The rearrangement uses TRBV6-1 and TRBJ2-1; 12 positions match TRBD2. Germline V CDR1 and CDR2: MNHNS, SASEGT. The CDR3 has 16 amino acids. Trimming removed 4 bases from V and 6 bases from J; junction bases left unmatched: 7. The CDR3 protein is CASSGSLLAGGNEQFF. CDR3 coding DNA: TGTGCCAGCAGTGGTAGCCTACTAGCGGGAGGCAATGAGCAGTTCTTC.

V usage is TRBV6-1 and J usage is TRBJ1-5, with 7 bases fitting TRBD1. The CDR3 loop spans 16 amino acids. Germline V CDR1 and CDR2: MNHNS, SASEGT. The V segment lost 4 bases and the J segment 6 bases; nucleotides outside the gene matches: 12. The CDR3 DNA sequence: TGTGCCAGCAGTGTTACTCCGGGACAGATTTTTCAGCCCCAGCATTTT. Encoded protein: CASSVTPGQIFQPQHF.

The genes are TRBV6-1 and TRBJ2-3, with D perhaps matching TRBD2 (5 bases). Germline CDR1 is MNHNS and CDR2 is SASEGT. With 5 bases removed from V and 7 bases from J, the gap between germline ends came to 13 bases. The CDR3 runs 13 residues. CDR3 protein: CASSQILGNTQYF. The CDR3 nucleotides are TGTGCCAGCAGTCAAATACTCGGGAATACGCAGTATTTT.

V and J are TRBV5-1 and TRBJ2-3; 8 positions agree with TRBD2. CDR3 length equals 16 residues. V shed 5 bases and J 0 bases; nucleotides not matched to a gene: 8. From germline, CDR1 is SGHRS and CDR2 YFSETQ. The CDR3 reads CASSSQRGLSTDTQYF. DNA of the CDR3: TGCGCCAGCAGTTCCCAGCGGGGGCTAAGCACAGATACGCAGTATTTT.